Presented here are 30 T cell receptor beta chains from one specimen sequenced in a study of blood T cell repertoires in COVID-19. The repertoire was sequenced with immunoSEQ multiplex PCR; TCRdb's copy has only in-frame clones and lacks some. The sample consists of 250,000 or so clones, about 87% of them appearing once. The sample was PBMCs or T cells enriched from blood (not recorded which). The receptors here all came from a middle-aged woman who had been exposed to COVID-19.

The chain uses TRBV7-2 and TRBJ1-1; the D is unclear. Trimming cost V 1 base and J 5 bases, with 11 bases left between them. Germline CDR1 reads SGHTA; CDR2 reads FQGNSA. The length of the CDR3 is 14 residues. CDR3 sequence (DNA): TGTGCCAGCAGCTTAGTATGGTCGGGGACTGAAGCTTTCTTT. This codes for CASSLVWSGTEAFF.

The rearrangement links TRBV3-1 (or the pseudogene TRBV3-2) to TRBJ2-7; 7 bases line up with TRBD1. Germline values: CDR1 LGHDT, CDR2 YNNKEL (reference sequence). The J segment lost 5 bases and the V segment lost 1 base, leaving 8 bases of the junction unmatched. The CDR3 is made up of 15 amino acids. CDR3 sequence: CASSQGEGGAHEQYF. CDR3 DNA: TGTGCCAGCAGCCAAGGGGAAGGGGGCGCCCACGAGCAGTACTTC.

The chain carries TRBV5-5 and TRBJ2-2; 9 bases line up with TRBD1. The junction had 7 bases not matched to a gene; V was cut back by 5 bases and J by 2 bases. Germline CDR1 reads SGHKS; CDR2 reads YYEKEE (reference sequence). This CDR3 has 16 residues. The CDR3: CASSSHRGQNTGELFF. The DNA for the CDR3 is TGTGCCAGCAGTTCTCACAGGGGGCAAAACACCGGGGAGCTGTTTTTT. The whole variable domain, remainder taken from reference TRBV5-5 and TRBJ2-2, is DAGVTQSPTHLIKTRGQQVTLRCSPISGHKSVSWYQQVLGQGPQFIFQYYEKEERGRGNFPDRFSARQFPNYSSELNVNALLLGDSALYLCASSSHRGQNTGELFFGEGSRLTVL.

The J gene is TRBJ1-2, the V gene TRBV6-1; possibly TRBD1 for D (5 bases). V lost 2 bases and J lost 6, with 22 bases in between. The germline V gene encodes CDR1 MNHNS and CDR2 SASEGT. The CDR3 covers 17 residues. The CDR3 spells CASSERSQGLYLHGYTF. CDR3 nucleotide sequence: TGTGCCAGCAGTGAAAGGTCCCAGGGCCTCTATCTTCATGGCTACACCTTC.

The V gene is TRBV28, the J gene TRBJ1-4; 10 bases line up with TRBD1. Germline CDR1 is MDHEN and CDR2 is SYDVKM. V shed 5 bases and J 6 bases; nucleotides not matched to a gene: 6. The CDR3 loop spans 15 amino acids. The DNA of the CDR3 is TGTGCCAGCAGTGTAACCGGGACAGGGGATGAAAAACTGTTTTTT. This sequence encodes CASSVTGTGDEKLFF.

The chain is built from TRBV4-3 and TRBJ1-1; weak D call: TRBD1 (5 bases). The CDR3 consists of 13 residues. The V gene's germline CDR1 is LGHNA and CDR2 YSLEER. Trimming removed 10 bases at V and 0 bases at J, with 12 bases between. CDR3 nucleotide sequence: TGCGCCACGGGGGGTGGGGTGAACACTGAAGCTTTCTTT. Protein: CATGGGVNTEAFF.

The chain uses TRBV7-2 and TRBJ1-1; D is undetermined. CDR3 length: 13 amino acids. V was pared by 2 bases and J by 4 bases, with 8 bases between. Germline V gene sequence: CDR1 SGHTA, CDR2 FQGNSA. DNA of the CDR3: TGTGCCAGCAGCTTACGGGATGGCACTGAAGCTTTCTTT. Translating it yields CASSLRDGTEAFF.

This clone was seen once. The chain employs TRBV13 and TRBJ1-2; no reliable D call. The CDR3 contains 14 residues. The germline CDR1 and CDR2 sequences are PRHDT and FYEKMQ (reference sequence). V was cut by 1 base and J by 3 bases, with 9 bases left in between. DNA for the CDR3: TGTGCCAGCAGCTTAGCCGGGTCGGACTATGGCTACACCTTC. Translating gives CASSLAGSDYGYTF.

The chain is built from TRBV18 and TRBJ1-3; tentatively, D is TRBD1 (5 bases). This CDR3 comprises 15 residues. CDR1 and CDR2 (germline): KGHSH, LQKENI. V shed 3 bases and J shed 0 bases, with 9 bases lying between them. The CDR3 region is CASSPGPSSGNTIYF. The CDR3 bases are TGTGCCAGCTCACCGGGGCCTAGCTCTGGAAACACCATATATTTT.

The chain links TRBV28 to TRBJ1-1, with D perhaps matching TRBD1 (6 bases). V lost 3 bases and J lost 10, with 21 bases in between. The CDR3 runs to 15 residues. The germline CDR1 and CDR2 sequences are MDHEN and SYDVKM. The CDR3 nucleotides are TGTGCCAGCAGTTTCCTCGAAGGGGCAGGGGAAGGAGCTTTCTTT. Translating it yields CASSFLEGAGEGAFF.

The V gene is TRBV4-2, the J gene TRBJ1-3; D gene unclear. The CDR3 extends over 17 amino acids. Trimming left V 0 bases short and J 0 bases short, with 12 bases between. The V gene's germline CDR1 is LGHNA and CDR2 YNFKEQ. CDR3 bases: TGTGCCAGCAGCCAAGATCGTAGATCAAGCTCTGGAAACACCATATATTTT. Protein product: CASSQDRRSSSGNTIYF.

The chain is built from TRBV28 and TRBJ1-1, with 12 nucleotides matching TRBD1. The germline CDR1 and CDR2 sequences are MDHEN and SYDVKM. The CDR3 contains 13 residues. The V segment lost 3 bases and the J segment 12 bases; nucleotides outside the gene matches: 5. CDR3 bases: TGTGCCAGCAGTTTTCGGGACAGGGGGCGGTCTTTCTTT. Protein: CASSFRDRGRSFF.

J is TRBJ2-7 and V is TRBV2, with a tentative D call TRBD2 (5 bases). CDR3 length: 14 amino acids. From germline, CDR1 is SNHLY and CDR2 FYNNEI. With 3 bases removed from V and 3 bases from J, the gap between germline ends came to 12 bases. CDR3 amino acids: CASSDLRRNYEQYV. The CDR3 DNA follows: TGTGCCAGCAGTGATCTGAGGAGGAACTACGAGCAGTACGTC.

V is TRBV7-2 and J is TRBJ1-1; D might be TRBD1 (6 bases). The V and J ends lost 0 bases and 10 bases respectively, with 21 bases between them. There are 16 residues in the CDR3. From germline, CDR1 is SGHTA and CDR2 FQGNSA. The CDR3 loop reads CASSLASMRTGFSAFF. The DNA for the CDR3 is TGTGCCAGCAGCTTAGCCTCGATGAGAACAGGGTTTTCAGCTTTCTTT.

The V and J genes are TRBV11-1 and TRBJ2-5, with 9 nucleotides matching TRBD1. V gave up 4 bases and J gave up 5 bases; unmatched junction bases: 11. This CDR3 spans 16 amino acids. Germline V gives CDR1 SGHAT, CDR2 FQDESV (reference sequence). CDR3 DNA: TGTGCCAGCAGCTCCCGGGACAGGGTTTTTGGGGAGACCCAGTACTTC. This encodes CASSSRDRVFGETQYF.

V usage is TRBV25-1 and J usage is TRBJ2-7; 14 bases line up with TRBD2. CDR1 is MGHDK and CDR2 is SYGVNS in the germline V gene. Trimming removed 4 bases from V and 6 bases from J; junction bases left unmatched: 11. The CDR3 consists of 17 residues. DNA of the CDR3: TGTGCCAGCAGTGGGTCCCCCCGGACTAGCGGGGGGAGCGAGCAGTACTTC. Translated: CASSGSPRTSGGSEQYF.

The chain carries TRBV7-3 and TRBJ2-3, with 9 bases fitting TRBD2. The CDR3 consists of 15 residues. CDR1 and CDR2 from the germline V gene are SGHTA and FQGTGA. V lost 5 bases to trimming and J lost 2 bases; unmatched junction nucleotides: 5. The CDR3 protein is CASSPRTSDTDTQYF. The CDR3 DNA sequence: TGTGCCAGCAGCCCAAGGACTAGCGACACAGATACGCAGTATTTT.

This clone appeared a few times. The CDR3 sequence is CAWSVQQGNTEAFF. The CDR3 region has the DNA TGTGCCTGGAGTGTACAACAGGGGAACACTGAAGCTTTCTTT. The chain uses TRBV30 and TRBJ1-1, with D perhaps matching TRBD1 (6 bases). This CDR3 has 14 amino acids. Germline CDR1 is GTSNPN and CDR2 is SVGIG (reference sequence). The ends were cut back, 0 bases at V and 1 base at J, with 9 bases in the middle.

The chain combines TRBV4-2 with TRBJ2-2, with 9 bases aligning to TRBD2. The J segment lost 5 bases and the V segment lost 2 bases, leaving 12 bases of the junction unmatched. Germline V gene data show CDR1 as LGHNA and CDR2 as YNFKEQ. The CDR3 is 18 residues long. The CDR3 region has the DNA TGTGCCAGCAGCCAACTGCGTAGCGGGGGCGGGGGTACCGGGGAGCTGTTTTTT. As protein: CASSQLRSGGGGTGELFF.

The V gene is TRBV10-1, the J gene TRBJ2-5; TRBD2 is a possible D gene (6 bases). Trimming stripped 4 bases from V and 4 bases from J, with 22 bases between. The germline V gene encodes CDR1 WNHNN and CDR2 SYGVQD (reference sequence). The CDR3 covers 17 residues. CDR3 nucleotides: TGCGCCAGCAGTGGTCCCCCCGGGACGAGACTAGGAGAGACCCAGTACTTC. Residues: CASSGPPGTRLGETQYF.

This chain links TRBV3-1 (or the pseudogene TRBV3-2) with TRBJ2-7; 13 positions agree with TRBD2. CDR1 is LGHDT and CDR2 is YNNKEL in the germline V gene (reference sequence). The length of the CDR3 is 16 residues. With V trimmed by 10 bases and J by 3 bases, 12 bases remained unmatched. In DNA, the CDR3 is TGTGCCATCCCGAAACCGGGACTAGCGGGATTCTACGAGCAGTACGTC. It translates to CAIPKPGLAGFYEQYV.

The chain combines TRBV2 with TRBJ2-2; tentatively, D is TRBD1 (5 bases). The CDR3 loop spans 14 amino acids. V lost 6 bases and J 5 bases, leaving 13 bases between the germline ends. Germline V gene sequence: CDR1 SNHLY, CDR2 FYNNEI. CDR3 coding DNA: TGTGCCAGCAGACAGACAGAGGATACCGGGGAGCTGTTTTTT. Its protein is CASRQTEDTGELFF.

The chain is built from TRBV7-2 and TRBJ1-2, with a tentative D call TRBD1 (5 bases). The CDR3 consists of 14 residues. The germline V gene encodes CDR1 SGHTA and CDR2 FQGNSA. V gave up 5 bases and J gave up 8 bases, with 18 bases separating them. The CDR3 DNA follows: TGTGCCAGCAGCATCTACGACAGTTCTGGCGGCTACACCTTC. As protein: CASSIYDSSGGYTF.

The gene calls are TRBV2 and TRBJ1-3; D unresolved. CDR3 length: 14 amino acids. V was cut by 4 bases and J by 0 bases, with 7 bases left in between. The germline gives CDR1 SNHLY, CDR2 FYNNEI. As DNA, the CDR3 is TGTGCCAGCAGTGGAGACATCTCTGGAAACACCATATATTTT. The encoded protein is CASSGDISGNTIYF.

The rearrangement links TRBV30 to TRBJ2-1, with D unresolved. The germline V gene has CDR1 GTSNPN and CDR2 SVGIG (reference sequence). This CDR3 spans 14 amino acids. V shed 0 bases and J shed 1 base, with 7 bases lying between them. The CDR3 DNA reads TGTGCCTGGAGTGTCCTCCGGTCCTACAATGAGCAGTTCTTC. This sequence encodes CAWSVLRSYNEQFF.

The chain employs TRBV7-9 and TRBJ1-2; D perhaps matches TRBD1 (6 bases). The ends were cut back, 11 bases at V and 7 bases at J, with 14 bases in the middle. Germline V CDR1 and CDR2: SEHNR, FQNEAQ (reference sequence). The CDR3 has 11 residues. CDR3 loop: CAYGGAAGYTF. The CDR3 nucleotides read TGTGCCTACGGGGGGGCGGCTGGCTACACCTTC. Together with reference TRBV7-9 and TRBJ1-2, the CDR3 gives the full variable domain: DTGVSQNPRHKITKRGQNVTFRCDPISEHNRLYWYRQTLGQGPEFLTYFQNEAQLEKSRLLSDRFSAERPKGSFSTLEIQRTEQGDSAMYLCAYGGAAGYTFGSGTRLTVV.

The chain is built from TRBV18 and TRBJ1-4; TRBD1 aligns across 9 bases. CDR1 and CDR2 (germline): KGHSH, LQKENI. Trimming removed 3 bases from V and 8 bases from J; junction bases left unmatched: 7. The CDR3 runs to 15 residues. This chain's CDR3 is CASSPQQGALEKLFF. CDR3 sequence (DNA): TGTGCCAGCTCACCCCAACAGGGGGCCTTAGAAAAACTGTTTTTT.

The rearrangement joins TRBV6-6 to TRBJ2-1; D is possibly TRBD2 (6 bases). V lost 7 bases to trimming and J lost 5 bases, with 12 bases between them. CDR1 is MNHNY and CDR2 is SVGAGI in the germline V gene (reference sequence). This CDR3 region has 13 residues. The chain's CDR3 is CASTEPGDNEQFF. CDR3 nucleotide sequence: TGTGCCAGCACCGAACCGGGGGACAATGAGCAGTTCTTC.

Only a few counts were recorded for this clone. The J gene is TRBJ2-2, the V gene TRBV28; D is possibly TRBD2 (5 bases). Germline CDR1 MDHEN, CDR2 SYDVKM. Trimming shortened V by 7 bases and J by 7 bases, and 10 bases separated the two germline ends. The CDR3 has 12 residues. Written as DNA, the CDR3 is TGTGCCAGCAATCGCGGGCTCGGGGAGCTGTTTTTT. The encoded protein is CASNRGLGELFF.

The chain combines TRBV27 with TRBJ2-1; 7 bases are a match to TRBD1. CDR1 is MNHEY and CDR2 is SMNVEV in the germline V gene (reference sequence). The length of the CDR3 is 14 residues. Germline trimming cut 5 bases from V and 1 base from J; bases unmatched to any gene: 2. For the CDR3, the DNA is TGTGCCAGCAGTAAGGGGGCTTCCTACAATGAGCAGTTCTTC. Translation: CASSKGASYNEQFF.